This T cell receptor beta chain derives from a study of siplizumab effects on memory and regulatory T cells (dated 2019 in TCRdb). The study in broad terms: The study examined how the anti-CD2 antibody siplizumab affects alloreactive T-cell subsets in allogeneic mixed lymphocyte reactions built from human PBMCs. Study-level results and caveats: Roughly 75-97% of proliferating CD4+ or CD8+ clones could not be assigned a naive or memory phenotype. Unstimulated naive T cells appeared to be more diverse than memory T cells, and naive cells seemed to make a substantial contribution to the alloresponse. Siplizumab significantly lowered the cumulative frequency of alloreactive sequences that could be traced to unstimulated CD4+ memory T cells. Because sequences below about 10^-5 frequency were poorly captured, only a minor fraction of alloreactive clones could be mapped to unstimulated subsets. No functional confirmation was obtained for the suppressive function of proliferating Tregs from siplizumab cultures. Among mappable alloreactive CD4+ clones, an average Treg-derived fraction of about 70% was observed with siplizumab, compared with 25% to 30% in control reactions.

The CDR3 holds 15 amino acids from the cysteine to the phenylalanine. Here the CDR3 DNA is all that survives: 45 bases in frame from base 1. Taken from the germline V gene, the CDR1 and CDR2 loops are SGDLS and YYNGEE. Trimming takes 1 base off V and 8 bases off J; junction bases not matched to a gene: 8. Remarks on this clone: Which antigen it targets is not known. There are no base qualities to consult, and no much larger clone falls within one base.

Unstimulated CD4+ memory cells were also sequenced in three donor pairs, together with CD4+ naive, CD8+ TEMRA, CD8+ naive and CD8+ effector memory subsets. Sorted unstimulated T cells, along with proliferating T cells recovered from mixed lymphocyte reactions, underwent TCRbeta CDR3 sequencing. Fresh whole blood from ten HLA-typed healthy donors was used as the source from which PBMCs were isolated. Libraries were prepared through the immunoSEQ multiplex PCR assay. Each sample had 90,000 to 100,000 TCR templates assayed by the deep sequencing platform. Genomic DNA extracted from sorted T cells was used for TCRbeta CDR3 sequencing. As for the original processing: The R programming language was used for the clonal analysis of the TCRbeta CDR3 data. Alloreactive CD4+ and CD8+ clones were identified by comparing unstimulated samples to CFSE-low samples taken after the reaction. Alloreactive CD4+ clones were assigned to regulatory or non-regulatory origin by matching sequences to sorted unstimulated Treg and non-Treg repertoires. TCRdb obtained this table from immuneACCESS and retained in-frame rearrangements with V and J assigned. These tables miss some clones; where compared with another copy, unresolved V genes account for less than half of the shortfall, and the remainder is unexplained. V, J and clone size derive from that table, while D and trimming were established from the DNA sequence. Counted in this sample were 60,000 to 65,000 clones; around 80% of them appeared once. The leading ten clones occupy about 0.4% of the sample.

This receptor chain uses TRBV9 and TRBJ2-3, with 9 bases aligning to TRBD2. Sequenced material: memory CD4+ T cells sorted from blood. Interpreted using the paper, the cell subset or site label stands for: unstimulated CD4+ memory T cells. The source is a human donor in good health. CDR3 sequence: CASSVYGGGAGTQYF. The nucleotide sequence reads TGTGCCAGCAGCGTATACGGCGGGGGGGCCGGTACGCAGTATTTT.